In its sample, the clone carrying this T cell receptor (beta chain) was seen a few times. The data were produced by immunoSEQ multiplex PCR, yet TCRdb's version contains in-frame clones alone and is incomplete. The table shows 55,000 to 70,000 clones, with 85% to 95% occurring only once. This sample was taken from a study of T cell changes during pregnancy in multiple sclerosis. Trimming removed 4 bases from V and 7 bases from J; junction bases left unmatched: 5. Germline V lookup: CDR1 SNHLY, CDR2 FYNNEI. The length of the CDR3 is 13 residues. The source of this sequence is a female donor with multiple sclerosis, enrolled in a pregnancy study. The chain employs TRBV2 and TRBJ1-2; 8 nucleotides align to TRBD1. Sample: peripheral blood, taken after pregnancy. CDR3 protein: CASSVRGLIGYTF. The DNA of the CDR3 is TGTGCCAGCAGTGTCAGGGGGCTGATTGGCTACACCTTC.